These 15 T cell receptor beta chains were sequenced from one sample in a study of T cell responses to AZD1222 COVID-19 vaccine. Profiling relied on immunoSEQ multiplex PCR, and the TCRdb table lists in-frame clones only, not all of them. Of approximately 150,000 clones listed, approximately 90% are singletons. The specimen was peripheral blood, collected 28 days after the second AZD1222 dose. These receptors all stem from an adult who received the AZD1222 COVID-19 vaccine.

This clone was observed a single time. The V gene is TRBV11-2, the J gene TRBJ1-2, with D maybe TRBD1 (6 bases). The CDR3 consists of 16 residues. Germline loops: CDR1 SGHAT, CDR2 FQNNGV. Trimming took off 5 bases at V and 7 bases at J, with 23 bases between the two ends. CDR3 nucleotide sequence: TGTGCCAGCAGCCGTAAACCACAGGGCGCGGTGGGTGGCTACACCTTC. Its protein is CASSRKPQGAVGGYTF.

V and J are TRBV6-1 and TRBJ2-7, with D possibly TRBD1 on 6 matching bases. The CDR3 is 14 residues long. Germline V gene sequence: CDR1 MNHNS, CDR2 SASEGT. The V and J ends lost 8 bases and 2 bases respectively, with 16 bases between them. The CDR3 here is CASGTDQGTYEQYF. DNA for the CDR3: TGTGCCAGCGGAACGGATCAGGGGACCTACGAGCAGTACTTC.

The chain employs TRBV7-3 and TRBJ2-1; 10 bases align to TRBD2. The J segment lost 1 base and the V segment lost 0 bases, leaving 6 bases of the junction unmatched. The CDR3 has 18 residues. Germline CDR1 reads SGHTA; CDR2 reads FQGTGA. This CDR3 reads CASSLTAGGPGSYNEQFF. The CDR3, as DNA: TGTGCCAGCAGCTTAACAGCGGGGGGGCCCGGTTCCTACAATGAGCAGTTCTTC.

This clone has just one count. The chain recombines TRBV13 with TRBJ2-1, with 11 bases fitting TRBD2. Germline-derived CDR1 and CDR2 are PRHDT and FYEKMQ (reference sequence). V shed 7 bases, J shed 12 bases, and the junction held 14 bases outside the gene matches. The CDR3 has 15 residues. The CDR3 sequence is CASNIGTSGSMRQFF. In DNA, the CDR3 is TGTGCCAGCAACATCGGGACTAGCGGTTCCATGCGGCAGTTCTTC.

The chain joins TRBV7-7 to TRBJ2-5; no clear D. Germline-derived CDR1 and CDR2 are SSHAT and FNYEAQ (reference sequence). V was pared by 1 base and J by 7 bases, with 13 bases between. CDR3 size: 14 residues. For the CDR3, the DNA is TGTGCCAGCAGCTTAGAGCACGGTTTAGGGACCCAGTACTTC. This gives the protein CASSLEHGLGTQYF. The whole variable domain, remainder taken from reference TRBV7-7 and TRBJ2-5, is GAGVSQSPRYKVTKRGQDVTLRCDPISSHATLYWYQQALGQGPEFLTYFNYEAQPDKSGLPSDRFSAERPEGSISTLTIQRTEQRDSAMYRCASSLEHGLGTQYFGPGTRLLVL.

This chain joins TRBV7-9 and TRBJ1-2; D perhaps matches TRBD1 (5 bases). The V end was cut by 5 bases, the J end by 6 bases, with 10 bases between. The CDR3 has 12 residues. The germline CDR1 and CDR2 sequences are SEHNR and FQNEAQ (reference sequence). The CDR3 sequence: CASSIGGDGYTF. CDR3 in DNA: TGTGCCAGCAGCATCGGGGGGGATGGCTACACCTTC.

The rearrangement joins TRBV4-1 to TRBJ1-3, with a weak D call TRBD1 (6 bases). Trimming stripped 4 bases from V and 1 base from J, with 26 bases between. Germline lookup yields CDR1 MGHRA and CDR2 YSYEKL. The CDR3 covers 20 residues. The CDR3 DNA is TGCGCCAGCAGCCTATACGGAGGGACAAGCATTTTGAAGTCTGGAAACACCATATATTTT. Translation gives CASSLYGGTSILKSGNTIYF.

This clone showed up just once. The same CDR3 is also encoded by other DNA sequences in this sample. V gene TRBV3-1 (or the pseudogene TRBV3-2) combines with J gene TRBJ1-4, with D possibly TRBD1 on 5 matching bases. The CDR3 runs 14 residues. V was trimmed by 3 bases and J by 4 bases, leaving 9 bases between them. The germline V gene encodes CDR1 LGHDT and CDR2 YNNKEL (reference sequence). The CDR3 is CASSHDSYNEKLFF. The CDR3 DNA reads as TGTGCCAGCAGCCACGACAGCTATAATGAAAAACTGTTTTTT.

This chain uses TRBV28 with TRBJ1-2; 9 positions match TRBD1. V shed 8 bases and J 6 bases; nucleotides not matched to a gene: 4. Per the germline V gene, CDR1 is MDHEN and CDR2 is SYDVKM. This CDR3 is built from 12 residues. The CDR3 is CASGDRANGYTF. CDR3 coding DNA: TGTGCCAGCGGGGACAGGGCAAATGGCTACACCTTC.

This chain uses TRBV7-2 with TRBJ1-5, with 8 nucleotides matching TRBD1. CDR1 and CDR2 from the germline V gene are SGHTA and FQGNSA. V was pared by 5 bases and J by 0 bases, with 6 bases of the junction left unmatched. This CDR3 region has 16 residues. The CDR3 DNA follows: TGTGCCAGCAGCATTTGGACAGGGCTTAGCAATCAGCCCCAGCATTTT. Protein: CASSIWTGLSNQPQHF.

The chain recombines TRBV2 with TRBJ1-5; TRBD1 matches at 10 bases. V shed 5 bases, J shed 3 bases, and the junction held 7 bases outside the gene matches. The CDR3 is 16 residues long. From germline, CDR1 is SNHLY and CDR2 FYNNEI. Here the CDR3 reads CASSHPDRGYNQPQHF. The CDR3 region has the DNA TGTGCCAGCAGTCACCCGGACAGGGGGTACAATCAGCCCCAGCATTTT.

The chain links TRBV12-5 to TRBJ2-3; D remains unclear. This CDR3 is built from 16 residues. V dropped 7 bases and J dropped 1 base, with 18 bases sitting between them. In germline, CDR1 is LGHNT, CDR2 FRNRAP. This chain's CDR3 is CASAKPSSRGTDTQYF. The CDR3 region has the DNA TGTGCTAGTGCCAAGCCGTCCTCCCGGGGCACAGATACGCAGTATTTT.

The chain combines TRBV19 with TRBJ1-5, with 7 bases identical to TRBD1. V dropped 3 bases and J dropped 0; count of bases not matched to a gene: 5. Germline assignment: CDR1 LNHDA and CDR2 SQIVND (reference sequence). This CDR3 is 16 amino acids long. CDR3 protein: CASSMGQRVSNQPQHF. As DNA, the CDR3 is TGTGCCAGTAGTATGGGACAGAGGGTTAGCAATCAGCCCCAGCATTTT.

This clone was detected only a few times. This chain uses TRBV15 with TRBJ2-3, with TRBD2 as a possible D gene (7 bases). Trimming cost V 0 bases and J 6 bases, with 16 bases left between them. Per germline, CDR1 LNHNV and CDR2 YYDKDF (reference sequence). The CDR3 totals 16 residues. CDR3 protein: CATSREPWGGRDTQYF. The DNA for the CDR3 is TGTGCCACCAGCAGAGAGCCATGGGGGGGCAGGGATACGCAGTATTTT.

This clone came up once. The CDR3 sequence: CASSRDGPGTQYF. CDR3 coding DNA: TGTGCCAGCAGCCGGGACGGACCAGGGACCCAGTACTTC. V is TRBV5-6 and J is TRBJ2-5, with D perhaps assigned TRBD1 or TRBD2 (5 bases each). Germline V lookup: CDR1 SGHDT, CDR2 YYEEEE. Trimming took 4 bases from V and 7 from J, leaving 14 bases between them. The length of the CDR3 is 13 residues. Supplemented by reference TRBV5-6 and TRBJ2-5, the full variable domain reads DAGVTQSPTHLIKTRGQQVTLRCSPKSGHDTVSWYQQALGQGPQFIFQYYEEEERQRGNFPDRFSGHQFPNYSSELNVNALLLGDSALYLCASSRDGPGTQYFGPGTRLLVL.